This is a list of T cell receptor beta chains from one sample in a study of T cells in Graves' hyperthyroidism and ophthalmopathy. TCRdb re-called the multiplex PCR reads through MiXCR, storing one row per CDR3 protein. This sample has under 450,000 distinct CDR3 sequences, with roughly 17% found just once. Sequencing was carried out using blood. These receptors were taken from a woman in her 30s with Graves' hyperthyroidism that later progressed to Graves' ophthalmopathy. Both conserved end residues are trimmed from each CDR3.

TRBV29-1 | SVILMAWDGQNSYNEQF
TRBV5-4 | ASSQGPGLGIYNEQF
TRBV6-1 | ASGKTGTGELF
TRBV7-9 | ASSSTGTRLYEQY
TRBV18 | ASSQQGRTEAF
TRBV7-2 | ASSLTRRGNEQF
TRBV10-3 | AISRDRGHGTEAF
TRBV12-3/TRBV12-4 | ATSARGGGLHEQY
TRBV19 | ASSSGAGSYVTHYGYT
TRBV20-1 | SARDGGRTDTQY
TRBV7-9 | ASSHTPGQLPYEQY
TRBV9 | ASSVGHTGELF
TRBV7-8 | ASSPTAYEETGSYEQY
TRBV5-8 | ASSSGTSGGRETQY
TRBV27 | ASSPPGTLNTEAF
TRBV20-1 | SARLLAELVGETQY
TRBV4-1 | ASSQTEGGYT
TRBV19 | ASRTDGNEQF
TRBV6-1 | ASSVPRDRGSYEQY
TRBV4-1 | ASSQEAAGGRSNQPQH
TRBV27 | ASSTTRANYGYT
TRBV9 | ASSAGQAQETQY
TRBV20-1 | SARDERAGGYEQY
TRBV30 | AWSVGGWGANVLT
TRBV15 | ATSPSLDSLYGYT
TRBV4-1 | ASSQEGGFGQISYEQY
TRBV28 | ASRNERSSYEQY
TRBV20-1 | SARSRNGNTEAF
TRBV10-3 | AISTGLAGGRSPGYTGELF
TRBV7-2 | ASSFWGGPYEQY
TRBV11-2 | ASSSMTRTGPNNEQF
TRBV7-8 | ASSPGPGVNEQF
TRBV18 | ASSPISGAGDGYT
TRBV27 | ASSWGLQETEY
TRBV5-5 | ASSQWGDGGRAEAF
TRBV7-9 | ASSVSTEAF
TRBV12-3/TRBV12-4 | ASSLDRRPYNSPLH
TRBV29-1 | SGGTGPYEQY
TRBV20-1 | SARISRETQY
TRBV6-1 | ASSESLGQGWYGYT
TRBV7-9 | ASSRNSGGYNEQF
TRBV4-1 | ASSQVVGFPNTGELF
TRBV3-1 | ASSPLPLPASSGNTIY
TRBV2 | ASSDPGGRGYT
TRBV19 | ASNRGQSNQPQH
TRBV5-4 | ASSSGEMGTEAF
TRBV6-1 | ASSRYPTGQIEQY
TRBV13 | ASSQWGRPAGNSPLH